This T cell receptor beta chain is from a study of blood T cell repertoires in COVID-19. Repertoires were generated with immunoSEQ multiplex PCR, while TCRdb's copy carries only in-frame clones and drops some. The repertoire holds roughly 100,000 clones, with more than 80% as singletons. The clonotype was recovered from a human donor in a cohort sampled during active COVID-19. The sample was peripheral blood.

DNA of the CDR3: TGTGCCAGCAGCTCCGGGACAGATGGCTACACCTTC. It specifies CASSSGTDGYTF. The genes are TRBV25-1 and TRBJ1-2, with 7 bases matching TRBD1. V trimming: 6 bases; J trimming: 6 bases; junction bases outside the gene matches: 4. Germline V gene sequence: CDR1 MGHDK, CDR2 SYGVNS. The CDR3 sequence is 12 residues long.